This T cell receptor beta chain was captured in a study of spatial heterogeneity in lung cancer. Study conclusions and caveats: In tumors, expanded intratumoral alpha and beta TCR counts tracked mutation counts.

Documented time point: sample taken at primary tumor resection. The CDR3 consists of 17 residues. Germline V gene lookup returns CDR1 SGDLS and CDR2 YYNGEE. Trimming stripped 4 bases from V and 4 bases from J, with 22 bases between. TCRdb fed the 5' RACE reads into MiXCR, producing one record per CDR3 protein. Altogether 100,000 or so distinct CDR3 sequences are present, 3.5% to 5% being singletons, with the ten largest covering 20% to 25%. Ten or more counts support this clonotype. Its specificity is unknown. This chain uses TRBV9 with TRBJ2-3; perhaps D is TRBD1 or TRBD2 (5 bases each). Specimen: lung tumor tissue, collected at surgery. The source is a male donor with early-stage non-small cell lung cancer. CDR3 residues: CASSPTGTLGNPDTQYF. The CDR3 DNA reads TGTGCCAGCAGCCCGACCGGGACCTTGGGGAACCCAGATACGCAGTATTTT.